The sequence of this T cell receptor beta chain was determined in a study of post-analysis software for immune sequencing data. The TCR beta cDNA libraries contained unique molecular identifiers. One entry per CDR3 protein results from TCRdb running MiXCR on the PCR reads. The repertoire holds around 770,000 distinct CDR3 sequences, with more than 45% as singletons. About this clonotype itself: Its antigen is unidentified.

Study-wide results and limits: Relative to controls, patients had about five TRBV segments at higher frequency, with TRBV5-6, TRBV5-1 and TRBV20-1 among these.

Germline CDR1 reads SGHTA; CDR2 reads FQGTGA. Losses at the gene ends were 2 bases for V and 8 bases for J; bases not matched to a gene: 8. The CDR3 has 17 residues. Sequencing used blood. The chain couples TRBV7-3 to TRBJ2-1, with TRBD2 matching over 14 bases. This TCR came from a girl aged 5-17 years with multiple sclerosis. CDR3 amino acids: CASSLHGTSGSGDEQFF. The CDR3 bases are TGTGCCAGCAGCTTACACGGGACTAGCGGGAGTGGCGATGAGCAGTTCTTC.